The clone carrying this T cell receptor beta chain was seen repeatedly, ten times or more. TCRdb used MiXCR to reprocess the RT-PCR reads, holding one entry per CDR3 protein. In the table there are 800,000 to 1,000,000 distinct CDR3 sequences, around 17% of which are singletons. This specimen comes from a study of patients and donors after allogeneic stem cell transplantation. V lost 2 bases and J lost 7, with 6 bases in between. The length of the CDR3 is 11 residues. Germline CDR1 SGHDT, CDR2 YYEEEE. The TCR sequence derives from a human donor who was either an allogeneic HSCT recipient or a stem cell or donor lymphocyte infusion donor (not recorded which). It is not recorded whose cells these are; they may come from a transplant donor. This rearrangement joins TRBV5-6 to TRBJ1-2, with D unclear. The sample taken for sequencing was blood, either unsorted or a sorted T cell fraction (not recorded which). CDR3 sequence: CASSFGLGYTF. Written as DNA, the CDR3 is TGTGCCAGCAGCTTCGGGCTTGGCTACACCTTC. Full variable domain (remainder filled in from reference TRBV5-6 and TRBJ1-2): DAGVTQSPTHLIKTRGQQVTLRCSPKSGHDTVSWYQQALGQGPQFIFQYYEEEERQRGNFPDRFSGHQFPNYSSELNVNALLLGDSALYLCASSFGLGYTFGSGTRLTVV.